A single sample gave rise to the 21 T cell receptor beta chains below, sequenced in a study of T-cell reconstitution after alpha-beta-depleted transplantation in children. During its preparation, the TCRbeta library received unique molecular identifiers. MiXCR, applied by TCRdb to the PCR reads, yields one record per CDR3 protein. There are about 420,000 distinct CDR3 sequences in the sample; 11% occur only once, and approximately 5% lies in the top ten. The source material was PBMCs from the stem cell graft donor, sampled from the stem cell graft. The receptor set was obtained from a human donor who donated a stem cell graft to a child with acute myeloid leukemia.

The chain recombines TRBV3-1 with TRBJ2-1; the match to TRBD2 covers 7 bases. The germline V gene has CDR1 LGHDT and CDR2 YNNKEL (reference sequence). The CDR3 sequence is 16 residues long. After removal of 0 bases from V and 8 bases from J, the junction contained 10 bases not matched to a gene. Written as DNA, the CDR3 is TGTGCCAGCAGCCAAGAACGTGGGAGGGGTAAACATGAGCAGTTCTTC. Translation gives CASSQERGRGKHEQFF.

This CDR3 reads CSAREGLLAGGPSALQETQYF. In DNA, the CDR3 is TGCAGTGCTAGAGAGGGCCTCTTGGCGGGGGGGCCCTCCGCACTACAAGAGACCCAGTACTTC. The chain uses TRBV20-1 and TRBJ2-5, with 9 nucleotides matching TRBD2. The junction had 22 bases not matched to a gene; V was cut back by 0 bases and J by 2 bases. From germline, CDR1 is DFQATT and CDR2 SNEGSKA (reference sequence). The CDR3 is 21 residues long.

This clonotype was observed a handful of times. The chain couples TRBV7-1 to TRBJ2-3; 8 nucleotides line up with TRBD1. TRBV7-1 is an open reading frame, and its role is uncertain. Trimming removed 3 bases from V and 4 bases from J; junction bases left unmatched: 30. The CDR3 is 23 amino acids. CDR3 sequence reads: CASSSSYSFGQGQPGMFSDTQYF. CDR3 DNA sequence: TGTGCCAGCAGCTCCAGCTACTCTTTCGGACAGGGCCAACCAGGGATGTTCTCAGATACGCAGTATTTT.

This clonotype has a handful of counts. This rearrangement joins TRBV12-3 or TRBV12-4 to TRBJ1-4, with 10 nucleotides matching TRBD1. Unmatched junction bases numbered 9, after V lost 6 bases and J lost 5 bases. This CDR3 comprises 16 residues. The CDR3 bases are TGTGCCAGCAGCCTACCCCCGGGACAGGGGAATGAAAAACTGTTTTTT. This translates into CASSLPPGQGNEKLFF.

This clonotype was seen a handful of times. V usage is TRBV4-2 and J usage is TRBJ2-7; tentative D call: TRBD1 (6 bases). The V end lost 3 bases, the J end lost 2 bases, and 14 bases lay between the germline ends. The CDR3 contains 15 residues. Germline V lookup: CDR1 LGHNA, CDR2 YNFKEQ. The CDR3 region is CASSQHRDITYEQYF. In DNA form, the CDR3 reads TGTGCCAGCAGCCAGCACCGGGACATCACCTACGAGCAGTACTTC.

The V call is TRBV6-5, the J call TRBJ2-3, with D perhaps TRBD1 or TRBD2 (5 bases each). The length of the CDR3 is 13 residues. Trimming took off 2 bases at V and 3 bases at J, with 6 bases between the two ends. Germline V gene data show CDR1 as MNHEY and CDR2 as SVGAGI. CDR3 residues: CASSYGGTDTQYF. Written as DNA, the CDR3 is TGTGCCAGCAGTTACGGGGGAACAGATACGCAGTATTTT.

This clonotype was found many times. CDR3 in amino acids: CSAELATPWETQYF. For the CDR3, the DNA is TGCAGCGCCGAACTAGCGACCCCATGGGAGACCCAGTACTTC. The chain is built from TRBV29-1 and TRBJ2-5; 7 bases are a match to TRBD2. The CDR3 consists of 14 residues. CDR1 is SQVTM, CDR2 ANQGSEA, per germline. V dropped 7 bases and J dropped 5; count of bases not matched to a gene: 13.

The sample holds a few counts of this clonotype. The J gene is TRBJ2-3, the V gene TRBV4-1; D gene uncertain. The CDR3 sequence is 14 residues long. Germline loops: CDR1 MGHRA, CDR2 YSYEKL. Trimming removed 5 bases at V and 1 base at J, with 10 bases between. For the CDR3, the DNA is TGCGCCAGCAGCGGAAAAGAAGGCACAGATACGCAGTATTTT. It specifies CASSGKEGTDTQYF.

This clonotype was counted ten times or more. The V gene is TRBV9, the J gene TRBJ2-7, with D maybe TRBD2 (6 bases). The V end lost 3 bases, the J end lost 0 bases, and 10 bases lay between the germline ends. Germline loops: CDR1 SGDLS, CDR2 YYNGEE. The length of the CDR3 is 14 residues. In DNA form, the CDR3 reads TGTGCCAGCAGCGGTGGAGGGGACTCCTACGAGCAGTACTTC. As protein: CASSGGGDSYEQYF.

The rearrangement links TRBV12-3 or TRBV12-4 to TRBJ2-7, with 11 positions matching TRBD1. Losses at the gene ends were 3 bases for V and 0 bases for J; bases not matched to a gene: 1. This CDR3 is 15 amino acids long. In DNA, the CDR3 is TGTGCCAGCAGTTTCGGACAGGGGGCCTCCTACGAGCAGTACGTC. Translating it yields CASSFGQGASYEQYV.

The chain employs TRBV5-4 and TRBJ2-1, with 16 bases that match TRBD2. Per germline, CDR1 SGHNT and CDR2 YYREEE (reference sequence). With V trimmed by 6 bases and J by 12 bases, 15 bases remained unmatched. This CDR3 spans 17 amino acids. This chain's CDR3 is CASKEGTSGRAGILQFF. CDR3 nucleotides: TGTGCCAGCAAGGAGGGGACTAGCGGGAGGGCAGGAATTTTGCAGTTCTTC. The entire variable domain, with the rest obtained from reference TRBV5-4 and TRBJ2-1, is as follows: ETGVTQSPTHLIKTRGQQVTLRCSSQSGHNTVSWYQQALGQGPQFIFQYYREEENGRGNFPPRFSGLQFPNYSSELNVNALELDDSALYLCASKEGTSGRAGILQFFGPGTRLTVL.

The CDR3 region is CASSLEVGGEDTQYF. For the CDR3, the DNA is TGTGCCAGCAGCTTAGAGGTGGGAGGGGAGGATACGCAGTATTTT. V and J are TRBV7-2 and TRBJ2-3; TRBD2 agrees at 7 bases. The CDR3 runs 15 residues. Trimming at V came to 1 base and at J to 6 bases, leaving 7 bases not matched to a gene. Germline V CDR1 and CDR2: SGHTA, FQGNSA.

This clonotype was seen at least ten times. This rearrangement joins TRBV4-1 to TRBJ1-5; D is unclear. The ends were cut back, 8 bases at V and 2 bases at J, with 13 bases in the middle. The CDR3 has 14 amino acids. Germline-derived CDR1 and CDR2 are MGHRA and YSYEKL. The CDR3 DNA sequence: TGCGCCAGCGTTACAGCTCATGGCAATCAGCCCCAGCATTTT. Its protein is CASVTAHGNQPQHF.

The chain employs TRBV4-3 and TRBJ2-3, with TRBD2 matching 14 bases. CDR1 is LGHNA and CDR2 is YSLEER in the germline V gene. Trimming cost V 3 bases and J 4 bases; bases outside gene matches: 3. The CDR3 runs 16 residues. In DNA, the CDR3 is TGCGCCAGCAGCCACCGACTAGCGGGAGGGGCAGATACGCAGTATTTT. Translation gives CASSHRLAGGADTQYF.

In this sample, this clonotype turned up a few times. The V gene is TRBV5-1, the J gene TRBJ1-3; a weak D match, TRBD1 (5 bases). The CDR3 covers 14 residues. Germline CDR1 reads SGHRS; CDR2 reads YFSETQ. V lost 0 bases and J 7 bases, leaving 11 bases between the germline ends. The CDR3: CASSLGQMPNTIYF. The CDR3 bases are TGCGCCAGCAGCTTGGGACAGATGCCGAACACCATATATTTT.

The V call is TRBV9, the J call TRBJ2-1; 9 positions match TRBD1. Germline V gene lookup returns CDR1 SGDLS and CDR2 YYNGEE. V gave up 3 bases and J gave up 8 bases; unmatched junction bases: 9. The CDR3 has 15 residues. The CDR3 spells CASSAGTRQGDEQFF. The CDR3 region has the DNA TGTGCCAGCAGCGCCGGGACGCGACAGGGGGATGAGCAGTTCTTC.

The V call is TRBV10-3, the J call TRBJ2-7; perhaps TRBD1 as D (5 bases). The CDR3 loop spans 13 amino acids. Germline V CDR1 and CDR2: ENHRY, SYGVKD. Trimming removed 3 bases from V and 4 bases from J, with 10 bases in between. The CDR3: CAISDREWYEQYF. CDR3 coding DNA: TGTGCCATCAGTGACAGGGAATGGTACGAGCAGTACTTC.

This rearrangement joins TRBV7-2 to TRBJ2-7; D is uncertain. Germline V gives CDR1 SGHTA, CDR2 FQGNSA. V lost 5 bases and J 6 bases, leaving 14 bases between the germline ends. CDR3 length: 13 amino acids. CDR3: CASSKRTDSEQYF. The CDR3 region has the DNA TGTGCCAGCAGCAAACGGACGGATAGCGAGCAGTACTTC.

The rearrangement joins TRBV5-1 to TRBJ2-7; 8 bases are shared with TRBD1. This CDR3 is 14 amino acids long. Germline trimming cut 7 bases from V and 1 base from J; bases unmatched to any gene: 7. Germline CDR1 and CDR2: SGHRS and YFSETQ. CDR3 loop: CASARGTGSYEQYF. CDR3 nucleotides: TGCGCCAGCGCACGCGGGACAGGTTCCTACGAGCAGTACTTC.

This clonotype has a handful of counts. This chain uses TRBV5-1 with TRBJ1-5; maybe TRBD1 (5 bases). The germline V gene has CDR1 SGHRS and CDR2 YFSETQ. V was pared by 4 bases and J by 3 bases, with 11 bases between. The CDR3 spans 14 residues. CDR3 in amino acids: CASSPGATNQPQHF. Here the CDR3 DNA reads TGCGCCAGCAGCCCTGGGGCCACCAATCAGCCCCAGCATTTT.

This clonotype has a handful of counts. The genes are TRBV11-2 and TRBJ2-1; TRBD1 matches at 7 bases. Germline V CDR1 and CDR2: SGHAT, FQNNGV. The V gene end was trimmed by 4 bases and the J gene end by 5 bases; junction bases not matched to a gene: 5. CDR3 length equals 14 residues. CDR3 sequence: CASSYGTDDNEQFF. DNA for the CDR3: TGTGCCAGCAGCTATGGGACAGATGACAATGAGCAGTTCTTC.